A few counts support the clone carrying this T cell receptor beta chain. This sample stems from a study of T-cell reconstitution after alpha-beta-depleted transplantation in children. Between the trimmed V and J ends, which lost 3 bases and 2 bases, there was a span of 14 bases. Germline CDR1 is SGHRS and CDR2 is YFSETQ. The CDR3 extends over 16 amino acids. Unique molecular identifiers were incorporated during preparation of the TCRbeta library. TCRdb fed the PCR reads into MiXCR, producing one record per CDR3 protein. Of some 550,000 distinct CDR3 sequences listed, more than 20% are singletons. The chain couples TRBV5-1 to TRBJ2-2, with D possibly TRBD1 on 6 matching bases. Sequenced here: PBMCs, mostly from graft donor cells, sampled 360 days after TCRalphabeta/CD19-depleted stem cell transplant. This clonotype originated in a boy under two years old who had a stem cell transplant for acute myeloid leukemia, so the T cells may come from the graft donor. DNA for the CDR3: TGCGCCAGCAGCTCGATGGGGACACCCAACACCGGGGAGCTGTTTTTT. Amino acids: CASSSMGTPNTGELFF.